This T cell receptor beta chain was captured by sequencing in a study of T cell changes during pregnancy in multiple sclerosis. The repertoire was sequenced with immunoSEQ multiplex PCR; TCRdb's copy has only in-frame clones and lacks some. The table shows some 38,000 clones, with more than 75% occurring only once. Germline CDR1 reads SGHDN; CDR2 reads FVKESK. V gave up 7 bases and J gave up 5 bases; unmatched junction bases: 15. This CDR3 region has 16 residues. V usage is TRBV14 and J usage is TRBJ2-7; 9 bases map to TRBD1. The receptor was derived from a female donor in good health, enrolled as a control in a pregnancy study. Sequencing was performed on CD4+ T cells from peripheral blood mononuclear cells, taken in the second trimester of pregnancy. CDR3 coding DNA: TGTGCCAGCAAGGGGAATCCCGGGACAGGGTCGAACGAGCAGTACTTC. It encodes CASKGNPGTGSNEQYF. The complete variable domain, with remaining parts taken from reference TRBV14 and TRBJ2-7, reads EAGVTQFPSHSVIEKGQTVTLRCDPISGHDNLYWYRRVMGKEIKFLLHFVKESKQDESGMPNNRFLAERTGGTYSTLKVQPAELEDSGVYFCASKGNPGTGSNEQYFGPGTRLTVT.